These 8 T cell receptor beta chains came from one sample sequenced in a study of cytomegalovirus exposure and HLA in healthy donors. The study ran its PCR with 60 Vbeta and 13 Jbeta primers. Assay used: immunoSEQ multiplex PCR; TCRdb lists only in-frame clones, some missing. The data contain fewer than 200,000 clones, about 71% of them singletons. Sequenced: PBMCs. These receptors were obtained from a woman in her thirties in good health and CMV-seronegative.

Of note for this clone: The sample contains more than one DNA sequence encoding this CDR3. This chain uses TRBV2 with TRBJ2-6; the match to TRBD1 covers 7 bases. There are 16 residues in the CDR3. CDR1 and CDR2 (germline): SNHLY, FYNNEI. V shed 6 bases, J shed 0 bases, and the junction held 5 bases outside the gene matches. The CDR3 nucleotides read TGTGCCAGCAGGCAGACAGGGTACTCTGGGGCCAACGTCCTGACTTTC. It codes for CASRQTGYSGANVLTF.

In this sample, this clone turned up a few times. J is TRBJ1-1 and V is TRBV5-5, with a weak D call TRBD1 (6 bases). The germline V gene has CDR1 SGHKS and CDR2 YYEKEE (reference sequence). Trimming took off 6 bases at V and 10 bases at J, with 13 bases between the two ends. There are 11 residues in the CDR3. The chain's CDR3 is CASTWGGAAFF. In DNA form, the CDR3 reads TGTGCCAGCACCTGGGGGGGCGCAGCTTTCTTT.

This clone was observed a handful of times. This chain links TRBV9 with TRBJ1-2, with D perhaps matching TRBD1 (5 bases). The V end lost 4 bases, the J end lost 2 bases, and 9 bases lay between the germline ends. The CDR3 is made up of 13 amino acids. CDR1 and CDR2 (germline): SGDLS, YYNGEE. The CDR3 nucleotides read TGTGCCAGCAGCCAAGACAGCAACTATGGCTACACCTTC. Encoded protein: CASSQDSNYGYTF.

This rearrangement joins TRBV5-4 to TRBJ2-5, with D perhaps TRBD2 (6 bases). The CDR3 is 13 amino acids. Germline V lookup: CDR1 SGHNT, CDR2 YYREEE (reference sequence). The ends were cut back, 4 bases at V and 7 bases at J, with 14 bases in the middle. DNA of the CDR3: TGTGCCAGCAGCACGGGGGACGGAGGGACCCAGTACTTC. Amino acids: CASSTGDGGTQYF.

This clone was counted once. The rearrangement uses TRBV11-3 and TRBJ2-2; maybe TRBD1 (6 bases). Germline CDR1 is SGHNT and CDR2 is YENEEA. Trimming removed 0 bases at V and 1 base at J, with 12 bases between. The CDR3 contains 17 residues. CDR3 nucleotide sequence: TGTGCCAGCAGCTTAGAGGGGGCAGGAGGGAACACCGGGGAGCTGTTTTTT. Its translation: CASSLEGAGGNTGELFF.

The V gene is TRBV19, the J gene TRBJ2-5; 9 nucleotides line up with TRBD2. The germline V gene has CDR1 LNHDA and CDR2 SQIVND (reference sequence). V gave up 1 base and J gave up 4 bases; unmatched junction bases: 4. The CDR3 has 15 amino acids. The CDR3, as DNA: TGTGCCAGTAGTATAGGGCTAGCGGGAAGAGAGACCCAGTACTTC. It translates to CASSIGLAGRETQYF.

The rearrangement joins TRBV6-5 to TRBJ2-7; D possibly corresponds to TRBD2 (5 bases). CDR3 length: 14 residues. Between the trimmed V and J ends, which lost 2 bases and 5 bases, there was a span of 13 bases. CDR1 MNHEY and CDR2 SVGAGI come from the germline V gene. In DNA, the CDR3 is TGTGCCAGCAGTTACCCGGGAAGAGGAGACGAGCAGTACTTC. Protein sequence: CASSYPGRGDEQYF.

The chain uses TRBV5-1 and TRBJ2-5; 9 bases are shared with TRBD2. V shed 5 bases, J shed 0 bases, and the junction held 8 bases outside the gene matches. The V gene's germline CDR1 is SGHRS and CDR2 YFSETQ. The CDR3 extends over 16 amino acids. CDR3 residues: CASSGGGGVYQETQYF. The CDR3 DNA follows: TGCGCCAGCAGTGGCGGCGGGGGGGTGTACCAAGAGACCCAGTACTTC.